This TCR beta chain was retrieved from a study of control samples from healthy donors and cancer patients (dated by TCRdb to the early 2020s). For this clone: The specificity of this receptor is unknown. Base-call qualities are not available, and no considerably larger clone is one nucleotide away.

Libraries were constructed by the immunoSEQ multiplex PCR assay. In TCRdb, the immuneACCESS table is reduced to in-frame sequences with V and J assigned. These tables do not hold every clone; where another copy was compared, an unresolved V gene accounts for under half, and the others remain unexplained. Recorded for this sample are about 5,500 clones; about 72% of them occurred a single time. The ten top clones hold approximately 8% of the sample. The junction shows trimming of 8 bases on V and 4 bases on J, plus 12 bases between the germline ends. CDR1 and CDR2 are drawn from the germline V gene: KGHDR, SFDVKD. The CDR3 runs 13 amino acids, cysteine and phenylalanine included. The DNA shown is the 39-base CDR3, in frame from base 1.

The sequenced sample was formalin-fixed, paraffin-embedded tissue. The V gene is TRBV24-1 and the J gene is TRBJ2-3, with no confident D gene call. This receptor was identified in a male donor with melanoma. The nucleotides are TGTGCCACCATGGCAGGTGGGGCAGATACGCAGTATTTT. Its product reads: CATMAGGADTQYF.